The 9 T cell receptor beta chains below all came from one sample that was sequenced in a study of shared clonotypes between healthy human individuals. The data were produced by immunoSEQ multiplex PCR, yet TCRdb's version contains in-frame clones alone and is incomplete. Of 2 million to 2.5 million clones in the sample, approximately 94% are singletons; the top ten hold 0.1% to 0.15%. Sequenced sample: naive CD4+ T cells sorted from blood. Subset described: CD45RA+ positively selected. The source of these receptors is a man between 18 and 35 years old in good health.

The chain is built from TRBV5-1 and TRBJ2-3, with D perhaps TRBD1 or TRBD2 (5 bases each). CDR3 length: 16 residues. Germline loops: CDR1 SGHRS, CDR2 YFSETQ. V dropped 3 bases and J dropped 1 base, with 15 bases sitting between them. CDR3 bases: TGCGCCAGCAGCTCGGGCCCCATGGGGGGCACAGATACGCAGTATTTT. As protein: CASSSGPMGGTDTQYF. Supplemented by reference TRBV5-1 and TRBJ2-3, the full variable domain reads KAGVTQTPRYLIKTRGQQVTLSCSPISGHRSVSWYQQTPGQGLQFLFEYFSETQRNKGNFPGRFSGRQFSNSRSEMNVSTLELGDSALYLCASSSGPMGGTDTQYFGPGTRLTVL.

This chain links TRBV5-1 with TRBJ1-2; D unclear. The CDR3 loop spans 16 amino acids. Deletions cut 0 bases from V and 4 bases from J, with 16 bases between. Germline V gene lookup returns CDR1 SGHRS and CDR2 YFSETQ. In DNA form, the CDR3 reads TGCGCCAGCAGCTTGGGCCCCCCCGCCGGGAGCTATGGCTACACCTTC. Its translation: CASSLGPPAGSYGYTF.

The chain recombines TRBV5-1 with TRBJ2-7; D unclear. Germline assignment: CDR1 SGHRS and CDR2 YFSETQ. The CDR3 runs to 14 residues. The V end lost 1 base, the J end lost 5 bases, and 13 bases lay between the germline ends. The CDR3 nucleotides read TGCGCCAGCAGCTTGTCGGCAGTTGGCGACGAGCAGTACTTC. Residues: CASSLSAVGDEQYF.

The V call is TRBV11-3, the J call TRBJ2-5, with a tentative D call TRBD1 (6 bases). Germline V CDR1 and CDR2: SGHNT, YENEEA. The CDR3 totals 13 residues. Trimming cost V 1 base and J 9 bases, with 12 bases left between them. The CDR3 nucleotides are TGTGCCAGCAGCTTAGGTACAGGGCGGGCCCAGTACTTC. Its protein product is CASSLGTGRAQYF.

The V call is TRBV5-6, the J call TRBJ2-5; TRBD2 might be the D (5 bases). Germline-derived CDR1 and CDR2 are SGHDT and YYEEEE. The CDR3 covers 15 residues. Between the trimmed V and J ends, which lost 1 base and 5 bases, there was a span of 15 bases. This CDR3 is CASSLRTLVGETQYF. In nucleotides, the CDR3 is TGTGCCAGCAGCTTGAGGACTCTCGTTGGGGAGACCCAGTACTTC.

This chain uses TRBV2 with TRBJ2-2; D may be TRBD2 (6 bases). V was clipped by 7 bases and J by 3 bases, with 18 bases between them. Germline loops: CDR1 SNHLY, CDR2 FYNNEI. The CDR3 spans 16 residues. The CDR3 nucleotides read TGTGCCAGCACCGGCGGGGCCCCGACTTACACCGGGGAGCTGTTTTTT. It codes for CASTGGAPTYTGELFF.

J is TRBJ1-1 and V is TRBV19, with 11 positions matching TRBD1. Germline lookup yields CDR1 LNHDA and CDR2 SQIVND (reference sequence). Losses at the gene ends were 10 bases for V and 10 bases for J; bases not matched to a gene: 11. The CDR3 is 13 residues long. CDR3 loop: CATSEDRGLGAFF. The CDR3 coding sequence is TGTGCCACCTCCGAGGACAGGGGGCTGGGAGCTTTCTTT.

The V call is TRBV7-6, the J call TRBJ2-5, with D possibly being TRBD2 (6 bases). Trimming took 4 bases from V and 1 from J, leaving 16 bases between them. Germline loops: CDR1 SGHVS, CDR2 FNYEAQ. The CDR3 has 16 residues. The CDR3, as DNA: TGTGCCAGCAGCTCACAACAGAGGGACTTCCAAGAGACCCAGTACTTC. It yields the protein CASSSQQRDFQETQYF.

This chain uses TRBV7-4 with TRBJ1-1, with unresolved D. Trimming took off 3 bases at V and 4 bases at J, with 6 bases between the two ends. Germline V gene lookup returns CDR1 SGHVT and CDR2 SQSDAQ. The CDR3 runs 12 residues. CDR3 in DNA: TGTGCCAGCAGCTTTCACGGCACTGAAGCTTTCTTT. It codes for CASSFHGTEAFF.